Each of the 12 T cell receptor beta chains below was sequenced from the same sample in a study of cytomegalovirus exposure and HLA in healthy donors. With 60 Vbeta and 13 Jbeta primers, the PCR was carried out. Profiling relied on immunoSEQ multiplex PCR, and the TCRdb table lists in-frame clones only, not all of them. This table has 170,000 or so clones, 75% to 90% appearing once. Material for sequencing was PBMCs. These receptors all stem from a boy aged 5-17 years in good health and CMV-seronegative.

The V call is TRBV29-1, the J call TRBJ1-2; TRBD1 agrees at 8 bases. CDR3 length: 13 amino acids. J gave up 1 base and V 6 bases, and 4 bases lay outside the gene matches. Germline assignment: CDR1 SQVTM and CDR2 ANQGSEA. Here the CDR3 DNA reads TGCAGCGTCAGCGGACAGGGTAACTATGGCTACACCTTC. It is translated as CSVSGQGNYGYTF.

The J gene is TRBJ2-1, the V gene TRBV29-1, with D uncertain. V was shortened by 7 bases and J by 5 bases, with 18 bases between the two germline ends. This CDR3 has 14 amino acids. Germline V gene sequence: CDR1 SQVTM, CDR2 ANQGSEA. The CDR3 DNA reads as TGCAGCGCCTGGCCCAGGCCCCGTAACAATGAGCAGTTCTTC. It translates to CSAWPRPRNNEQFF.

The chain has TRBV4-3 and TRBJ1-2; possibly TRBD1 for D (6 bases). Germline V gene sequence: CDR1 LGHNA, CDR2 YSLEER. V lost 0 bases to trimming and J lost 2 bases, with 10 bases between them. The CDR3 totals 15 residues. The CDR3 coding sequence is TGCGCCAGCAGCCAAGAAAGGACAGCCAACTATGGCTACACCTTC. This translates into CASSQERTANYGYTF.

V gene TRBV5-1 combines with J gene TRBJ1-2; 7 positions agree with TRBD1. Trimming removed 0 bases from V and 4 bases from J; junction bases left unmatched: 12. CDR1 SGHRS and CDR2 YFSETQ come from the germline V gene. The CDR3 has 17 amino acids. DNA for the CDR3: TGCGCCAGCAGCTTGGAGGGCAGGGGGACCAACCTCTATGGCTACACCTTC. Translation gives CASSLEGRGTNLYGYTF.

The V call is TRBV5-1, the J call TRBJ1-4; a possible D gene is TRBD1 (5 bases). Trimming pared 0 bases from V and 8 bases from J, leaving 11 bases between. CDR1 and CDR2 from the germline V gene are SGHRS and YFSETQ. The CDR3 length is 14 residues. The CDR3 DNA reads as TGCGCCAGCAGCTTGGATCCCAGGGCGGAAAAACTGTTTTTT. This translates into CASSLDPRAEKLFF.

J is TRBJ2-1 and V is TRBV30; 11 bases agree with TRBD1. The ends lost 1 base at V and 8 bases at J; junction bases unmatched: 1. Germline CDR1 is GTSNPN and CDR2 is SVGIG (reference sequence). This CDR3 region has 13 residues. CDR3 residues: CAWSADRGHEQFF. CDR3 sequence (DNA): TGTGCCTGGAGTGCGGACAGGGGGCATGAGCAGTTCTTC.

DNA for the CDR3: TGTGCCATCAGTGATCCGACAGGGTCCGACTCTGGAAACACCATATATTTT. Translating gives CAISDPTGSDSGNTIYF. The chain couples TRBV10-3 to TRBJ1-3; TRBD1 matches 7 bases. CDR3 length: 17 residues. Germline CDR1 and CDR2: ENHRY and SYGVKD. V trimming: 3 bases; J trimming: 0 bases; junction bases outside the gene matches: 8.

The CDR3 spells CASSVPGQGNQPQHF. The CDR3 region has the DNA TGTGCCAGCAGTGTCCCCGGACAGGGCAATCAGCCCCAGCATTTT. J is TRBJ1-5 and V is TRBV2; 7 bases line up with TRBD1. The CDR3 totals 15 residues. Per the germline V gene, CDR1 is SNHLY and CDR2 is FYNNEI. J lost 2 bases, V lost 4 bases, and 5 bases had no gene match.

V usage is TRBV5-6 and J usage is TRBJ2-7, with 7 bases that match TRBD1. This CDR3 has 16 residues. V trimming: 0 bases; J trimming: 3 bases; junction bases outside the gene matches: 9. Germline CDR1 reads SGHDT; CDR2 reads YYEEEE. This chain's CDR3 is CASSLVRGQPIYEQYF. The CDR3 DNA follows: TGTGCCAGCAGCTTGGTTAGGGGACAGCCCATCTACGAGCAGTACTTC.

This clone appeared a single time. V and J are TRBV19 and TRBJ2-3; 7 nucleotides align to TRBD2. Germline V CDR1 and CDR2: LNHDA, SQIVND (reference sequence). With V trimmed by 5 bases and J by 1 base, 6 bases remained unmatched. There are 15 residues in the CDR3. The CDR3 loop is CASSPGGRGTDTQYF. The CDR3 region has the DNA TGTGCCAGTAGTCCCGGGGGGAGGGGCACAGATACGCAGTATTTT.

The V and J genes are TRBV23-1 and TRBJ2-1; 7 nucleotides agree with TRBD2. TRBV23-1 is an open reading frame, and its role is uncertain. The V gene end was trimmed by 2 bases and the J gene end by 5 bases; junction bases not matched to a gene: 12. The CDR3 has 17 residues. This chain's CDR3 is CASSQLGGREKDNEQFF. The CDR3 bases are TGCGCCAGCAGTCAACTGGGAGGGCGGGAGAAGGACAATGAGCAGTTCTTC.

The chain combines TRBV6-5 with TRBJ2-1, with D uncertain. Germline V gene data show CDR1 as MNHEY and CDR2 as SVGAGI. This CDR3 has 15 residues. The V gene lost 2 bases and the J gene lost 0 bases, with 8 bases spanning the gap. The CDR3 nucleotides are TGTGCCAGCAGTTACGTCCGTAGCTCCTACAATGAGCAGTTCTTC. It codes for CASSYVRSSYNEQFF.